The present entry profiles one TCR beta chain with its context. The data were taken from a study of blood T cell repertoires in COVID-19. Original handling: Amplifying reference gene primers gave estimates of nucleated cell counts. Data came from immunoSEQ multiplex PCR; TCRdb stores just in-frame clones and leaves some out. V, J and clone size are those of that table, while D and trimming were read from the DNA. The data hold roughly 26,000 clones, with roughly 70% observed a single time. In germline, CDR1 is LNHNV, CDR2 YYDKDF (reference sequence). V dropped 0 bases and J dropped 4 bases, with 17 bases sitting between them. The CDR3 totals 17 residues.

Sequenced material: peripheral blood. The rearrangement uses TRBV15 and TRBJ2-3, with D tentatively TRBD1 (6 bases). This TCR came from a man in his fifties or sixties with active or convalescent COVID-19. CDR3 loop: CATSREGASLKADTQYF. CDR3 bases: TGTGCCACCAGCAGAGAGGGGGCATCTTTGAAGGCAGATACGCAGTATTTT.